In this sample, the clone carrying this T cell receptor (beta chain) turned up a few times. The germline V gene encodes CDR1 LNHNV and CDR2 YYDKDF (reference sequence). CDR3 length: 18 amino acids. Deletions cut 3 bases from V and 4 bases from J, with 22 bases between. The record originates from a study of immune cell composition in non-small cell lung cancer. Libraries were prepared by immunoSEQ multiplex PCR; TCRdb keeps only in-frame clonotypes and omits some of them. The repertoire holds some 2,500 clones, with around 79% as singletons. This clonotype was sampled from a human donor with non-small cell lung cancer. Sequencing used lung tumor tissue. The chain is built from TRBV15 and TRBJ2-1; TRBD2 might be the D (6 bases). The CDR3 bases are TGTGCCACCAGCAGCGGAGGGGCTGGAGTTGTGGGTTACAATGAGCAGTTCTTC. This encodes CATSSGGAGVVGYNEQFF.